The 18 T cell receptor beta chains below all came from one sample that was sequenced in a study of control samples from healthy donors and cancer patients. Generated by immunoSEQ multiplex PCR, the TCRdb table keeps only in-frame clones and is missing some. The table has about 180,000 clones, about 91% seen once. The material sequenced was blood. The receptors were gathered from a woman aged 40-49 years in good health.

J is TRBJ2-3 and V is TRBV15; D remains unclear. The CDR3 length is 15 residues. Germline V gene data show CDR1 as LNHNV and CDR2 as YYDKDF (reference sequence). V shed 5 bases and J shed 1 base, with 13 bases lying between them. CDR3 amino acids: CATSFGPDRTDTQYF. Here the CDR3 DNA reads TGTGCCACCAGCTTCGGGCCCGATCGCACAGATACGCAGTATTTT.

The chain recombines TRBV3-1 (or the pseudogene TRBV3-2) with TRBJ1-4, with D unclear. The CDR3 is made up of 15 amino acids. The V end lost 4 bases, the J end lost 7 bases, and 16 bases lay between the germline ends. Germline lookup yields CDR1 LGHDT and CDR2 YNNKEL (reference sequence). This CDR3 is CASSPARLIREKLFF. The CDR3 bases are TGTGCCAGCAGCCCCGCAAGGTTGATCCGTGAAAAACTGTTTTTT.

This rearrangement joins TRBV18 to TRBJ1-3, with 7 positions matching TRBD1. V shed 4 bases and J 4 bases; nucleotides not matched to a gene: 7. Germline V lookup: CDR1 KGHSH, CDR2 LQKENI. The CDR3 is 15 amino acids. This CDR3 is CASSRNQGDGNTIYF. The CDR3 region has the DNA TGTGCCAGCTCACGAAATCAGGGGGACGGAAACACCATATATTTT.

CDR3 residues: CATFKTGGTEAFF. As DNA, the CDR3 is TGTGCCACCTTTAAAACAGGCGGCACTGAAGCTTTCTTT. This chain connects TRBV5-4 to TRBJ1-1; D may be TRBD1 (5 bases). CDR1 and CDR2 from the germline V gene are SGHNT and YYREEE (reference sequence). The V gene lost 9 bases and the J gene lost 4 bases, with 16 bases spanning the gap. The CDR3 contains 13 residues.

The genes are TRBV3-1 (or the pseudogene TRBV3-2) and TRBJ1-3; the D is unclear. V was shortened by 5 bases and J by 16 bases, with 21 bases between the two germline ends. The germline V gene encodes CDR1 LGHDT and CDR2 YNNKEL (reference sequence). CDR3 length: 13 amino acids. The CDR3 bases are TGTGCCAGCAGCAATCTGGACCGTTGGTCCCTGTATTTT. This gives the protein CASSNLDRWSLYF.

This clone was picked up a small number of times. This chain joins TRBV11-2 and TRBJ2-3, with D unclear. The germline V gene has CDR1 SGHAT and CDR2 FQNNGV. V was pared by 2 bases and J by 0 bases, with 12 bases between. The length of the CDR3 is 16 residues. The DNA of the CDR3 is TGTGCCAGCAGCTTATGGCAGAAACCTAGCACAGATACGCAGTATTTT. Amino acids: CASSLWQKPSTDTQYF. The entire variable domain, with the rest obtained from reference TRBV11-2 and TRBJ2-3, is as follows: EAGVAQSPRYKIIEKRQSVAFWCNPISGHATLYWYQQILGQGPKLLIQFQNNGVVDDSQLPKDRFSAERLKGVDSTLKIQPAKLEDSAVYLCASSLWQKPSTDTQYFGPGTRLTVL.

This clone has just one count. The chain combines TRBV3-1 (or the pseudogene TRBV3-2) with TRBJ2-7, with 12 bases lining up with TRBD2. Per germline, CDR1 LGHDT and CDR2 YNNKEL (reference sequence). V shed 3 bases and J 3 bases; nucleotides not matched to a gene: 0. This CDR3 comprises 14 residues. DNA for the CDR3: TGTGCCAGCAGCCAGGGACTAGCGGGCTACGAGCAGTACTTC. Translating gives CASSQGLAGYEQYF.

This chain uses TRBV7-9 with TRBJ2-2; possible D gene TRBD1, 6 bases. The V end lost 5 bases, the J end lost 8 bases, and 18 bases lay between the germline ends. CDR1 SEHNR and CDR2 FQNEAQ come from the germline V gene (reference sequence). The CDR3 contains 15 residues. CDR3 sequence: CASSLGQHLTGELFF. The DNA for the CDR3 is TGTGCCAGCAGCCTTGGACAGCATCTCACGGGGGAGCTGTTTTTT.

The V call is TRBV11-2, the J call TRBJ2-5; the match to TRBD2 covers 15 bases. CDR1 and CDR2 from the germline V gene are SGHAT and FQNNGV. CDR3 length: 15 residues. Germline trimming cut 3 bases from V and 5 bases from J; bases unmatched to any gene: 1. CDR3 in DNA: TGTGCCAGCAGCTTCGGACTAGCGGGGGGGGAGACCCAGTACTTC. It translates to CASSFGLAGGETQYF. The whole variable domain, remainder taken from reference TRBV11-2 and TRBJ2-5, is EAGVAQSPRYKIIEKRQSVAFWCNPISGHATLYWYQQILGQGPKLLIQFQNNGVVDDSQLPKDRFSAERLKGVDSTLKIQPAKLEDSAVYLCASSFGLAGGETQYFGPGTRLLVL.

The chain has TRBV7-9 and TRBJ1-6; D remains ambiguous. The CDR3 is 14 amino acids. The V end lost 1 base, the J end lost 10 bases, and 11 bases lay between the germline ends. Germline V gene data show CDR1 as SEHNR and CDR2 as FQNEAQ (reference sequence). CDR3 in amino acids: CASSLEARQSPLHF. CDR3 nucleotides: TGTGCCAGCAGCTTAGAGGCCAGGCAATCACCCCTCCACTTT. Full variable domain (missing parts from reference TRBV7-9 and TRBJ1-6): DTGVSQNPRHKITKRGQNVTFRCDPISEHNRLYWYRQTLGQGPEFLTYFQNEAQLEKSRLLSDRFSAERPKGSFSTLEIQRTEQGDSAMYLCASSLEARQSPLHFGNGTRLTVT.

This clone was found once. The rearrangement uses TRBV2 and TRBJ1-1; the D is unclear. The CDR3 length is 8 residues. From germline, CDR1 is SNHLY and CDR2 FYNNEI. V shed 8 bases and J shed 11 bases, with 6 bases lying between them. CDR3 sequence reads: CASGGAFF. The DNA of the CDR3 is TGTGCCAGCGGTGGGGCTTTCTTT.

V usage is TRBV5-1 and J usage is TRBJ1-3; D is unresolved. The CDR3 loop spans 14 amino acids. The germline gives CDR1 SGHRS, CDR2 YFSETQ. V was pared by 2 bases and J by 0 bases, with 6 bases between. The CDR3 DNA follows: TGCGCCAGCAGCTTTGGGGACTCTGGAAACACCATATATTTT. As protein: CASSFGDSGNTIYF.

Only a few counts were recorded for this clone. CDR3 DNA: TGCGCCAGCAACGAACAGGGGAACACTGAAGCTTTCTTT. Its protein product is CASNEQGNTEAFF. The chain joins TRBV4-1 to TRBJ1-1, with a possible D match to TRBD1 (6 bases). The germline V gene encodes CDR1 MGHRA and CDR2 YSYEKL. The germline V and J ends were trimmed by 7 bases and 1 base, with 10 bases remaining between them. The CDR3 sequence is 13 residues long.

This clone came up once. The CDR3 region is CASSYAGFDEQFF. The CDR3 bases are TGTGCCAGCAGTTACGCAGGGTTCGATGAGCAGTTCTTC. V and J are TRBV6-5 and TRBJ2-1; the D gene is possibly TRBD1 (5 bases). Germline-derived CDR1 and CDR2 are MNHEY and SVGAGI. V gave up 2 bases and J gave up 8 bases, with 10 bases separating them. This CDR3 contains 13 residues.

In DNA form, the CDR3 reads TGTGCCAGCAGCTTAGCCGGGGGGCGATTTCAGCCCCAGCATTTT. Protein: CASSLAGGRFQPQHF. This chain uses TRBV7-6 with TRBJ1-5, with a possible D match to TRBD1 (6 bases). The CDR3 has 15 residues. V dropped 0 bases and J dropped 6 bases, with 12 bases sitting between them. CDR1 is SGHVS and CDR2 is FNYEAQ in the germline V gene.

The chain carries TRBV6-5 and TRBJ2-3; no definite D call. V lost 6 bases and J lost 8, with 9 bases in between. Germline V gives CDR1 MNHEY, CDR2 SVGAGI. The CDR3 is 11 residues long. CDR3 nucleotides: TGTGCCAGCAGCAGCGCTGGTACGCAGTATTTT. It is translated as CASSSAGTQYF.

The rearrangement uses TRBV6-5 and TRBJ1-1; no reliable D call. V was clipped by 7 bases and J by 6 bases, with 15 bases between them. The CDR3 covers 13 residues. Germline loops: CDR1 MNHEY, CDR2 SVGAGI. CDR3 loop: CASTFNMKAEAFF. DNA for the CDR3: TGTGCCAGCACTTTTAACATGAAGGCTGAAGCTTTCTTT.

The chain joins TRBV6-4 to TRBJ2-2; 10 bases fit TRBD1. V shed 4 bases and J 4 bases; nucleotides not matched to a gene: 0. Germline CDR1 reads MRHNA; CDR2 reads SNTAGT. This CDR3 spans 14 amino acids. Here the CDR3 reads CASSGTGGTGELFF. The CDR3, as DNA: TGTGCCAGCAGTGGGACAGGGGGCACCGGGGAGCTGTTTTTT.